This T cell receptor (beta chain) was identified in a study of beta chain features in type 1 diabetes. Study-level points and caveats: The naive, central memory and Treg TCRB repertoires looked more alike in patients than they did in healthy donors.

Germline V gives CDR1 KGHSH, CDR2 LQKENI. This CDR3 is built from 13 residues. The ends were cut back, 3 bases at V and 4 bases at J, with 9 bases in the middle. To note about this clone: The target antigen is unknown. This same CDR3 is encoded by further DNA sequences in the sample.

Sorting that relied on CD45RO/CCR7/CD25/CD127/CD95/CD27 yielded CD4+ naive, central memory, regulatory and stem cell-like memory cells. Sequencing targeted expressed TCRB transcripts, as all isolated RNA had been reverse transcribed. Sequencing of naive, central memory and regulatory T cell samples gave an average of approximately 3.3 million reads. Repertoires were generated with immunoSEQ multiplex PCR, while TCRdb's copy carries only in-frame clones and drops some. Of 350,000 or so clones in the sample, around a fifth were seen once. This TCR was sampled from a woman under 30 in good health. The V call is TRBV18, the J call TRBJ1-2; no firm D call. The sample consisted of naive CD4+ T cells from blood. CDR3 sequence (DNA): TGTGCCAGCTCACCTGACACCTCCTATGGCTACACCTTC. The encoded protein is CASSPDTSYGYTF.